These 6 T cell receptor beta chains share one sample of origin, sequenced in a study of T-cell memory formation after mild COVID-19. TCRdb reanalysed the 5' RACE reads using MiXCR and keeps one entry per CDR3 protein. The sample holds 380,000 or so distinct CDR3 sequences, approximately 14% seen once. The specimen sequenced was PBMCs or a T cell subset sorted from them (not recorded which). These TCRs come from a man aged 18 to 35 who had mild COVID-19 (a few samples of this study predate the infection). Cell type and time point are not known.

V is TRBV20-1 and J is TRBJ2-3, with D uncertain. Trimming took 4 bases from V and 0 from J, leaving 11 bases between them. This CDR3 is built from 14 residues. In germline, CDR1 is DFQATT, CDR2 SNEGSKA (reference sequence). The CDR3 reads CSATATFSTDTQYF. CDR3 nucleotide sequence: TGCAGTGCTACGGCGACATTTAGCACAGATACGCAGTATTTT.

This clonotype was recorded a few times. The CDR3 reads CASSLTRLVGNTEAFF. The CDR3, as DNA: TGTGCCAGCAGCTTAACGCGGCTAGTCGGAAACACTGAAGCTTTCTTT. V is TRBV7-2 and J is TRBJ1-1; D is uncertain. The V end was cut by 2 bases, the J end by 2 bases, with 15 bases between. The CDR3 totals 16 residues. CDR1 and CDR2 (germline): SGHTA, FQGNSA. Full variable domain (rest looked up from reference TRBV7-2 and TRBJ1-1): GAGVSQSPSNKVTEKGKDVELRCDPISGHTALYWYRQSLGQGLEFLIYFQGNSAPDKSGLPSDRFSAERTGGSVSTLTIQRTQQEDSAVYLCASSLTRLVGNTEAFFGQGTRLTVV.

The CDR3 DNA reads as TGCGCCAGCAGCCAAGATCGACCTACCTACAATGAGCAGTTCTTC. It encodes CASSQDRPTYNEQFF. The rearrangement uses TRBV4-3 and TRBJ2-1; D is uncertain. V was trimmed by 0 bases and J by 2 bases, leaving 8 bases between them. Looked up from germline, CDR1 is LGHNA and CDR2 is YSLEER. This CDR3 has 15 amino acids.

This clonotype was counted between two and nine times. The junction differs from germline at one of its ends, possibly a read error. The chain employs TRBV7-6 and TRBJ2-7, with 7 bases aligning to TRBD1. Germline V gives CDR1 SGHVS, CDR2 FNYEAQ. This CDR3 has 14 residues. DNA of the CDR3: TGTGCCGCCAGCTTAGGGGGCACGTCCTATGAGCAGTACTTC. The encoded protein is CAASLGGTSYEQYF.

The chain carries TRBV19 and TRBJ1-2, with D uncertain. CDR3 length: 12 amino acids. V was cut by 7 bases and J by 9 bases, with 15 bases left in between. Germline values: CDR1 LNHDA, CDR2 SQIVND (reference sequence). DNA for the CDR3: TGTGCCAGTATGGGCCCTGGGCAGAGCTACACCTTC. Translating it yields CASMGPGQSYTF.

This clonotype occurred a few times. Here the CDR3 DNA reads TGCGCCAGCAGCTTGGGGGCCGGGCAACAGGAGACCCAGTACTTC. It translates to CASSLGAGQQETQYF. This chain links TRBV5-1 with TRBJ2-5; D ambiguous. Germline lookup yields CDR1 SGHRS and CDR2 YFSETQ. This CDR3 region has 15 residues. Between the trimmed V and J ends, which lost 0 bases and 5 bases, there was a span of 14 bases.